This T cell receptor beta chain was obtained from a study of identifying expanded T cells in peripheral blood. Study conclusions and caveats: Technical replicates showed roughly 1.2 changed clones; approximately 2 weeks about 16.4; four weeks 19.

V shed 3 bases and J 0 bases; nucleotides not matched to a gene: 1. Germline lookup yields CDR1 KGHSH and CDR2 LQKENI. The CDR3 runs to 14 residues. A remark on this clone: Its antigen is as yet unknown.

Libraries were prepared by immunoSEQ multiplex PCR; TCRdb keeps only in-frame clonotypes and omits some of them. Of 60,000 or so clones listed, around 81% are singletons. Collection occurred without any documented infections or immune events in donors. This sequence was found in a person aged 18 to 70 in good health. The chain links TRBV18 to TRBJ1-1; 7 bases align to TRBD1. Sequencing was carried out using blood. CDR3 protein: CASSPQGVNTEAFF. The CDR3 DNA reads TGTGCCAGCTCACCGCAGGGGGTGAACACTGAAGCTTTCTTT.